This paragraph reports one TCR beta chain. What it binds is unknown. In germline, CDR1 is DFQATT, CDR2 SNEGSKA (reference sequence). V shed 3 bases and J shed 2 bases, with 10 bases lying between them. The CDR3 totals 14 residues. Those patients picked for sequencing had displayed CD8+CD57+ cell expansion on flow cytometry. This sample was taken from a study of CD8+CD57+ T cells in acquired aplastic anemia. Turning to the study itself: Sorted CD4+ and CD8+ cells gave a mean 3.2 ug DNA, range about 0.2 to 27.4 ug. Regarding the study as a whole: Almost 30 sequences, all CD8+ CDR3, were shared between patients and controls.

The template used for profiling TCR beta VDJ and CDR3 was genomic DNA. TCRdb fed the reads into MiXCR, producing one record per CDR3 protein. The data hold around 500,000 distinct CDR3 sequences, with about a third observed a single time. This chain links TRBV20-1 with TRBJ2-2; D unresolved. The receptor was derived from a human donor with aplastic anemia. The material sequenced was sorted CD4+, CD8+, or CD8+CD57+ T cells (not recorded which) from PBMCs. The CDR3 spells CSASGWGNTGELFF. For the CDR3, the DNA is TGCAGTGCTAGTGGTTGGGGAAACACCGGGGAGCTGTTTTTT.